This T cell receptor beta chain is from a study of beta chain features in type 1 diabetes. Study-wide findings and caveats: Over-representation of high TCR-expressing cells was a possible consequence of cDNA sequencing. Still unanswered here is whether HLA type influences TCRB rearrangement. Across patients, naive, central memory and Treg TCRB repertoires exhibited apparently greater similarity than was observed across healthy donors.

This clone is medium-sized within its sample. Its antigen is not identified. At the DNA level, this CDR3 is encoded by other sequences in the same sample as well. Only one heparinised blood draw was taken per donor, and its volume averaged about 116 mL. Sequenced material consisted of expressed TCRB transcripts (all of the isolated RNA was reverse transcribed). Measured with immunoSEQ multiplex PCR; TCRdb has only the in-frame clones, and not every one. Of about 300,000 clones listed, 7% to 9% are singletons. Germline lookup yields CDR1 SGHTA and CDR2 FQGNSA. The ends were cut back, 3 bases at V and 5 bases at J, with 11 bases in the middle. CDR3 length: 13 amino acids.

The gene calls are TRBV7-2 and TRBJ2-7; D is undetermined. The sequence was obtained from a woman between 18 and 29 years old in good health. The sequencing sample was made of central memory CD4+ T cells from blood. CDR3 nucleotide sequence: TGTGCCAGCAGCTTCTGGGGTGGTCACGAGCAGTACGTC. Its translation is CASSFWGGHEQYV.